This is a list of T cell receptor beta chains from one sample in a study of beta chain features in type 1 diabetes. Generated by immunoSEQ multiplex PCR, the TCRdb table keeps only in-frame clones and is missing some. The sample has 130,000 to 150,000 clones, 13% seen once. What was sequenced was central memory CD4+ T cells from blood. The receptors here all came from a man younger than 30 with type 1 diabetes. Both conserved end residues are part of each CDR3. The order of the fields is clone size, D gene, V gene, J gene, CDR3 DNA, CDR3 protein. D genes are given only for firm matches. Only some rows state a clone size, as once, few, many or a class for expanded clones.

clone size: -
D gene: TRBD1
V gene: TRBV5-4
J gene: TRBJ2-3
CDR3 DNA: TGTGCCAGCAGCTTGCGGGACAGGGTGGGCACAGATACGCAGTATTTT
CDR3 protein: CASSLRDRVGTDTQYF

clone size: few
D gene: TRBD1
V gene: TRBV28
J gene: TRBJ2-7
CDR3 DNA: TGTGCCAGCAGTTTAGGACAGGACTACGAGCAGTACTTC
CDR3 protein: CASSLGQDYEQYF

clone size: -
D gene: TRBD2
V gene: TRBV13
J gene: TRBJ2-1
CDR3 DNA: TGTGCCAGCAGCTTAGAAGGGACTAGCGGGGGATACAATGAGCAGTTCTTC
CDR3 protein: CASSLEGTSGGYNEQFF

clone size: -
D gene: -
V gene: TRBV30
J gene: TRBJ1-5
CDR3 DNA: TGTGCCTGGAGTGTAATGTTCGGGAGGGGCGATCAGCCCCAGCATTTT
CDR3 protein: CAWSVMFGRGDQPQHF

clone size: once
D gene: TRBD1
V gene: TRBV7-3
J gene: TRBJ1-1
CDR3 DNA: TGTGCCAGCAGCCTAGGACAGGGAGGGGACACTGAAGCTTTCTTT
CDR3 protein: CASSLGQGGDTEAFF

clone size: -
D gene: TRBD2
V gene: TRBV7-2
J gene: TRBJ2-3
CDR3 DNA: TGTGCCAGCAGCCGTTTCTCGGGGGGGCAGGGAGATACGCAGTATTTT
CDR3 protein: CASSRFSGGQGDTQYF

clone size: few
D gene: -
V gene: TRBV28
J gene: TRBJ2-5
CDR3 DNA: TGTGCCAGCAGGTTGGGAACAGGCTACCAAGAGACCCAGTACTTC
CDR3 protein: CASRLGTGYQETQYF

clone size: -
D gene: -
V gene: TRBV5-4
J gene: TRBJ2-3
CDR3 DNA: TGTGCCAGCAGCTTGGGTGTTGGGATGGGGCCAGATACGCAGTATTTT
CDR3 protein: CASSLGVGMGPDTQYF

clone size: -
D gene: TRBD1
V gene: TRBV14
J gene: TRBJ2-7
CDR3 DNA: TGTGCCAGCAGCCATGGGGACAGCTCTACCTACGAGCAGTACTTC
CDR3 protein: CASSHGDSSTYEQYF

clone size: -
D gene: -
V gene: TRBV30
J gene: TRBJ1-1
CDR3 DNA: TGTGCCTGGAGTGTACGGCACTCGAACACTGAAGCTTTCTTT
CDR3 protein: CAWSVRHSNTEAFF

clone size: few
D gene: TRBD1
V gene: TRBV19
J gene: TRBJ1-1
CDR3 DNA: TGTGCCAGTAGCGGGACAGCAATGAACACTGAAGCTTTCTTT
CDR3 protein: CASSGTAMNTEAFF

clone size: few
D gene: -
V gene: TRBV13
J gene: TRBJ2-1
CDR3 DNA: TGTGCCAGCAGCCCCGGGACCGTGTCCTACAATGAGCAGTTCTTC
CDR3 protein: CASSPGTVSYNEQFF

clone size: few
D gene: TRBD1
V gene: TRBV7-7
J gene: TRBJ2-7
CDR3 DNA: TGTGCCAGCAGCCCAGGGACAGGGTCGGTCGAGCAGTACTTC
CDR3 protein: CASSPGTGSVEQYF

clone size: few
D gene: -
V gene: TRBV6-5
J gene: TRBJ1-1
CDR3 DNA: TGTGCCGTCCGGGACATGGCGAACACTGAAGCTTTCTTT
CDR3 protein: CAVRDMANTEAFF

clone size: -
D gene: -
V gene: TRBV19
J gene: TRBJ1-5
CDR3 DNA: TGTGCCAGTAGTATAGTAGGGGCTACGAGTCAGCCCCAGCATTTT
CDR3 protein: CASSIVGATSQPQHF

clone size: few
D gene: -
V gene: TRBV5-1
J gene: TRBJ1-5
CDR3 DNA: TGCGCCAGCAGCCCCCGGGGTTTGGGCAATCAGCCCCAGCATTTT
CDR3 protein: CASSPRGLGNQPQHF

clone size: few
D gene: -
V gene: TRBV11-2
J gene: TRBJ2-7
CDR3 DNA: TGTGCCAGCAGCTCCCAGCAGGGCGGGGAGCAGTACTTC
CDR3 protein: CASSSQQGGEQYF

clone size: -
D gene: -
V gene: TRBV27
J gene: TRBJ2-7
CDR3 DNA: TGTGCCAGCAGTGATCGATGGGACGGAACCTACGAGCAGTACTTC
CDR3 protein: CASSDRWDGTYEQYF

clone size: few
D gene: -
V gene: TRBV11-2
J gene: TRBJ2-1
CDR3 DNA: TGTGCCAGCAGCTTTAACGAGCGGTACAATGAGCAGTTCTTC
CDR3 protein: CASSFNERYNEQFF

clone size: -
D gene: -
V gene: TRBV6-1
J gene: TRBJ2-5
CDR3 DNA: TGTGCCAGCAGTGAAGGGTCAGGGGAGAACGAGACCCAGTACTTC
CDR3 protein: CASSEGSGENETQYF

clone size: few
D gene: TRBD1
V gene: TRBV15
J gene: TRBJ2-5
CDR3 DNA: TGTGCCACCAGCAGAGAATCGGCGACAGGGTGGGAAGAGACCCAGTACTTC
CDR3 protein: CATSRESATGWEETQYF

clone size: few
D gene: TRBD1
V gene: TRBV6-5
J gene: TRBJ2-1
CDR3 DNA: TGTGCCAGCAGTTCCACAGGGGTGGGTGAGCAGTTCTTC
CDR3 protein: CASSSTGVGEQFF

clone size: few
D gene: -
V gene: TRBV7-7
J gene: TRBJ2-5
CDR3 DNA: TGTGCTAGCAGCTTAGACAGACAAGAGACCCAGTACTTC
CDR3 protein: CASSLDRQETQYF

clone size: few
D gene: -
V gene: TRBV18
J gene: TRBJ2-3
CDR3 DNA: TGTGCCAGCTCACCAACGAGGGGGGCCACAGATACGCAGTATTTT
CDR3 protein: CASSPTRGATDTQYF

clone size: few
D gene: TRBD2
V gene: TRBV30
J gene: TRBJ2-1
CDR3 DNA: TGTGCCTGGAGTCTCAAGGTGGCTAGCGGGCGGAATGAGCAGTTCTTC
CDR3 protein: CAWSLKVASGRNEQFF

clone size: -
D gene: -
V gene: TRBV7-9
J gene: TRBJ1-2
CDR3 DNA: TGTGCCAGCAGCATGGACGTAGGTGGCGGCTACACCTTC
CDR3 protein: CASSMDVGGGYTF

clone size: -
D gene: TRBD1
V gene: TRBV7-9
J gene: TRBJ2-2
CDR3 DNA: TGTGCCAGCAGCTTAGGGACAGGTCCGAACACCGGGGAGCTGTTTTTT
CDR3 protein: CASSLGTGPNTGELFF